This TCR beta chain was sequenced during a study of OX40 agonist ivuxolimab in advanced cancers. Whole-study results and caveats: There were, on average, more expanded clones in CD8+ T cells than in CD4+.

As concerns this clone: Its specificity is unknown.

Deletions cut 0 bases from V and 3 bases from J, with 10 bases between. Germline lookup yields CDR1 SGHNT and CDR2 YYREEE (reference sequence). The length of the CDR3 is 15 residues. Measured with immunoSEQ multiplex PCR; TCRdb has only the in-frame clones, and not every one. This table has about 20,000 clones, roughly 78% appearing once. Blood got drawn at baseline, again on cycle 4 day 1, and then on cycle 7 day 1. The sequencing used CD4+ or CD8+ T cells sorted from blood, collected in a trial of the OX40 agonist ivuxolimab. The sequence was obtained from an adult with an advanced solid tumor such as melanoma, head and neck, liver or kidney cancer. V usage is TRBV5-4 and J usage is TRBJ1-3; D may be TRBD1 (6 bases). This chain's CDR3 is CASSLGGADGNTIYF. The CDR3 DNA reads as TGTGCCAGCAGCTTGGGGGGGGCGGATGGAAACACCATATATTTT. Looking up the rest from reference TRBV5-4 and TRBJ1-3 gives the full variable domain: ETGVTQSPTHLIKTRGQQVTLRCSSQSGHNTVSWYQQALGQGPQFIFQYYREEENGRGNFPPRFSGLQFPNYSSELNVNALELDDSALYLCASSLGGADGNTIYFGEGSWLTVV.